This T cell receptor (beta chain) was found in a study of beta chain features in type 1 diabetes. Across the whole study: Sorted cell examination encompassed around 100,000,000 cells across all samples. Study observations and caveats: TCRB CDR3 length was moderately but significantly reduced in all four CD4+ subsets of Type 1 diabetes patients. Sampled from patients, naive, central memory and Treg TCRB repertoires appeared more similar than those sampled from healthy donors. At VDJ recombination sites, type 1 diabetes patients had fewer insertions and more deleted nucleotides.

cDNA synthesis used the whole RNA isolate, giving expressed TCRB sequences. Sequenced by immunoSEQ multiplex PCR; TCRdb stores in-frame clones only, minus some. The table includes approximately 730,000 clones, roughly 12% detected once. This clone showed up just a few times. Its cognate antigen is unknown. CDR3 length equals 15 residues. V shed 2 bases and J shed 5 bases, with 15 bases lying between them. The germline gives CDR1 MGHDK, CDR2 SYGVNS. The sequence came from a man in his late teens or twenties with type 1 diabetes. The rearrangement uses TRBV25-1 and TRBJ1-1; no clear D gene. Specimen: naive CD4+ T cells from blood. The CDR3 loop is CASSEPKYRGTEAFF. DNA for the CDR3: TGTGCCAGCAGTGAACCTAAATACCGGGGAACTGAAGCTTTCTTT.